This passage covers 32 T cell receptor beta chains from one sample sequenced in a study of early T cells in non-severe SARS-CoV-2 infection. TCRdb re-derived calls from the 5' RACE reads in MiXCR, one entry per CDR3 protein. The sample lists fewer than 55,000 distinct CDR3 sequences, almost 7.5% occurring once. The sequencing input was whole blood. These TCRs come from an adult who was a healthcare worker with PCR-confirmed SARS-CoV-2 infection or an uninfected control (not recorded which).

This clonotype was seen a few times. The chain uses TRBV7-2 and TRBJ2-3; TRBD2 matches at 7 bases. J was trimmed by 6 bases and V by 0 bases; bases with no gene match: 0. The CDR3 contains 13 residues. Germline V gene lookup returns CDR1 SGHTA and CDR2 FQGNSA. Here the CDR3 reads CASSLASGDTQYF. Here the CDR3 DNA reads TGTGCCAGCAGCTTAGCTAGCGGGGATACGCAGTATTTT.

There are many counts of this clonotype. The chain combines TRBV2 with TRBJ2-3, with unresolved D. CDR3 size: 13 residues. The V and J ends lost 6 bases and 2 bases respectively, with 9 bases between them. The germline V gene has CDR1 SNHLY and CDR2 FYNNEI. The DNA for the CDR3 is TGTGCCAGCAGCCTCCCGAACACAGATACGCAGTATTTT. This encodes CASSLPNTDTQYF.

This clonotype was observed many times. CDR3 amino acids: CSVDDYGYTF. In DNA form, the CDR3 reads TGCAGCGTAGATGACTATGGCTACACCTTC. The chain recombines TRBV29-1 with TRBJ1-2; D is unclear. Germline lookup yields CDR1 SQVTM and CDR2 ANQGSEA. The CDR3 covers 10 residues. Trimming left V 6 bases short and J 3 bases short, with 5 bases between.

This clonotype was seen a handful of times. CDR3 bases: TGTGCCAGCAGCTTAAATCTAGGCACAGATACGCAGTATTTT. Translated: CASSLNLGTDTQYF. This sequence joins TRBV7-8 and TRBJ2-3; D gene ambiguous. The CDR3 extends over 14 amino acids. Trimming removed 2 bases from V and 1 base from J, with 7 bases in between. Germline-derived CDR1 and CDR2 are SGHVS and FQNEAQ. Supplemented by reference TRBV7-8 and TRBJ2-3, the full variable domain reads GAGVSQSPRYKVAKRGQDVALRCDPISGHVSLFWYQQALGQGPEFLTYFQNEAQLDKSGLPSDRFFAERPEGSVSTLKIQRTQQEDSAVYLCASSLNLGTDTQYFGPGTRLTVL.

The CDR3 bases are TGTGCCAGCAGCCAAGGACAGGGGACGATCAGGGAGCAGTTCTTC. Translating it yields CASSQGQGTIREQFF. This chain uses TRBV3-1 with TRBJ2-1, with TRBD1 identical over 8 bases. V was pared by 1 base and J by 10 bases, with 9 bases of the junction left unmatched. Germline V CDR1 and CDR2: LGHDT, YNNKEL (reference sequence). The CDR3 is 15 amino acids.

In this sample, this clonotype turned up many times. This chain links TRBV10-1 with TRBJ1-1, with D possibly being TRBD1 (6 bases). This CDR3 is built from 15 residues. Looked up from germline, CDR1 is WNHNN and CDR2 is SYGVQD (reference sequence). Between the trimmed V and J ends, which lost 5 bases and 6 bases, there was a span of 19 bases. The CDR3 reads CASSSGTSALAEAFF. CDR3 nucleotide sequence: TGCGCCAGCAGTTCAGGGACATCGGCATTGGCTGAAGCTTTCTTT.

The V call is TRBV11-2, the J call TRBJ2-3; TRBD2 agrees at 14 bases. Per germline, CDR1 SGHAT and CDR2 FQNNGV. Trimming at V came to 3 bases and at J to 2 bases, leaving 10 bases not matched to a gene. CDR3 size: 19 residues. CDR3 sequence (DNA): TGTGCCAGCAGCTTTTCGCCGGGACTAGCGGGGGCCACCACAGATACGCAGTATTTT. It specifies CASSFSPGLAGATTDTQYF.

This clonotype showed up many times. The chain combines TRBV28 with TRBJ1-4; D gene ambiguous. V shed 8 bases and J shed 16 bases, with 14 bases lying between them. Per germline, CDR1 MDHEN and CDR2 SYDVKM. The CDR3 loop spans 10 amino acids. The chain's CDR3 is CASGRGIPFF. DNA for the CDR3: TGTGCCAGCGGACGAGGGATCCCGTTTTTT.

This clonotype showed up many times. CDR3 sequence: CAISLSGQGWEAFF. The CDR3 DNA is TGTGCCATCAGCCTCTCGGGACAGGGTTGGGAAGCTTTCTTT. This rearrangement joins TRBV10-3 to TRBJ1-1, with TRBD1 matching over 9 bases. The CDR3 extends over 14 amino acids. Germline V CDR1 and CDR2: ENHRY, SYGVKD. After removal of 6 bases from V and 8 bases from J, the junction contained 10 bases not matched to a gene.

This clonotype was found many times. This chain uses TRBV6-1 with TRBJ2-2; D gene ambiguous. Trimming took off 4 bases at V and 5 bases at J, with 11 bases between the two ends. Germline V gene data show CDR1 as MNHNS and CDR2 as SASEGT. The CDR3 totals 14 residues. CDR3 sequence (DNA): TGTGCCAGCAGTGCCCCAGCAATAACCGGGGAGCTGTTTTTT. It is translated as CASSAPAITGELFF.

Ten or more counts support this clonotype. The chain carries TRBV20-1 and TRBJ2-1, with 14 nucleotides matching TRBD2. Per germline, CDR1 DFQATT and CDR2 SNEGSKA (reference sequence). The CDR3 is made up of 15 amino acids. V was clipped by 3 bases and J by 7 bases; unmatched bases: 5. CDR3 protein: CSARTSGGAMNEQFF. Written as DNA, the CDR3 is TGCAGTGCTAGGACTAGCGGGGGGGCGATGAATGAGCAGTTCTTC.

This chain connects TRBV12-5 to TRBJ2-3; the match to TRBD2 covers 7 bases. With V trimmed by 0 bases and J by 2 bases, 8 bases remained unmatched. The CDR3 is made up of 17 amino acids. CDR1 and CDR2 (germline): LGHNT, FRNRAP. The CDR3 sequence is CASGLVRGGGLTDTQYF. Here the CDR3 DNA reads TGTGCTAGTGGTTTGGTGAGGGGCGGGGGTCTCACAGATACGCAGTATTTT. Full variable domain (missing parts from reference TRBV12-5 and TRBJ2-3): DARVTQTPRHKVTEMGQEVTMRCQPILGHNTVFWYRQTMMQGLELLAYFRNRAPLDDSGMPKDRFSAEMPDATLATLKIQPSEPRDSAVYFCASGLVRGGGLTDTQYFGPGTRLTVL.

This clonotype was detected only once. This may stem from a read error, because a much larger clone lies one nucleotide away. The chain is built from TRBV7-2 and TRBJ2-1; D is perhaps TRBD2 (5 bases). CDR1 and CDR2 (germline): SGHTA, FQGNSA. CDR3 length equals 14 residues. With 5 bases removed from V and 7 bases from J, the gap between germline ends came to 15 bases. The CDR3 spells CASSPSIRRNEQFF. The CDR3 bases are TGTGCCAGCAGCCCGTCGATAAGGAGGAATGAGCAGTTCTTC.

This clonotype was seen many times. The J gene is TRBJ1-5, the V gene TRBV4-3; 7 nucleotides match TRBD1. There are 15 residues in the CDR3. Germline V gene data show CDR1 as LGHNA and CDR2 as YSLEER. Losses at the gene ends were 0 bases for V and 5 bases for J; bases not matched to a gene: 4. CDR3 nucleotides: TGCGCCAGCAGCCAAGATCGACAGGGTCATCAGCCCCAGCATTTT. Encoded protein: CASSQDRQGHQPQHF.

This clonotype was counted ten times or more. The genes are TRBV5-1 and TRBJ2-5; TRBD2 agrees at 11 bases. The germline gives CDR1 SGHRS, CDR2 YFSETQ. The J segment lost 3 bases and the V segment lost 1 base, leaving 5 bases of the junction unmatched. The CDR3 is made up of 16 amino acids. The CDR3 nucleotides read TGCGCCAGCAGCTTGATCCTTAGCGGGGGGGAAGAGACCCAGTACTTC. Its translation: CASSLILSGGEETQYF. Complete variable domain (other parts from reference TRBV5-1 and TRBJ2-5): KAGVTQTPRYLIKTRGQQVTLSCSPISGHRSVSWYQQTPGQGLQFLFEYFSETQRNKGNFPGRFSGRQFSNSRSEMNVSTLELGDSALYLCASSLILSGGEETQYFGPGTRLLVL.

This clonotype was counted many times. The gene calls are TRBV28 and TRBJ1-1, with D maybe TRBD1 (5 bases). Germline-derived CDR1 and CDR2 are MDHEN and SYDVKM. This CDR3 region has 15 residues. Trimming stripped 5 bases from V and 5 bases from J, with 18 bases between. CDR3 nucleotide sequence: TGTGCCAGCAGTCTTCGGAGGGGCCGGTGGACTGAAGCTTTCTTT. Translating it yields CASSLRRGRWTEAFF.

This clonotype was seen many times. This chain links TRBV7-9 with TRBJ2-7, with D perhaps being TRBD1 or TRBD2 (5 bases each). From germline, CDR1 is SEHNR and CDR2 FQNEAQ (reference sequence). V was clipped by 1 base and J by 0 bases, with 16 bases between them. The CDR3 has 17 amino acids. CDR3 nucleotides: TGTGCCAGCAGCTTAGGATCTAGTCAGGGAGTCTCCTACGAGCAGTACTTC. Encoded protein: CASSLGSSQGVSYEQYF. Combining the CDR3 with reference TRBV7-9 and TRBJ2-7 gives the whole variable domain DTGVSQNPRHKITKRGQNVTFRCDPISEHNRLYWYRQTLGQGPEFLTYFQNEAQLEKSRLLSDRFSAERPKGSFSTLEIQRTEQGDSAMYLCASSLGSSQGVSYEQYFGPGTRLTVT.

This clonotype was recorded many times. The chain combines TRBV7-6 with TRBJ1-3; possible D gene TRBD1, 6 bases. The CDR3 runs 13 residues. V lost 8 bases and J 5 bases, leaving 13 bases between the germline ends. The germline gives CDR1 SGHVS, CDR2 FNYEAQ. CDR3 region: CASSGQTRNTIYF. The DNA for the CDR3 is TGTGCCAGCTCCGGACAGACCCGAAACACCATATATTTT.

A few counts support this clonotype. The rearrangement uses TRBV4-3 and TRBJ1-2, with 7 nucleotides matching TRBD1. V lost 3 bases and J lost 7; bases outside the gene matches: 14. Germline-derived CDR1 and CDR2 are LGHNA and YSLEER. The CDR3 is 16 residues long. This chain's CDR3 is CASSHVRRAGGLGYTF. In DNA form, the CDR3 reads TGCGCCAGCAGCCACGTCAGACGGGCAGGGGGGCTTGGCTACACCTTC.

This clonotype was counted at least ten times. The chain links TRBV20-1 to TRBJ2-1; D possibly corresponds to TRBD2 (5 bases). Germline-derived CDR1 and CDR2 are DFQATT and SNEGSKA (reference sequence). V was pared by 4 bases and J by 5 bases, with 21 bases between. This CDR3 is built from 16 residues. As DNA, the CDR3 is TGCAGTGCTACCCCTCCGGCGGGCGGTGAAGACAATGAGCAGTTCTTC. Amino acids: CSATPPAGGEDNEQFF.

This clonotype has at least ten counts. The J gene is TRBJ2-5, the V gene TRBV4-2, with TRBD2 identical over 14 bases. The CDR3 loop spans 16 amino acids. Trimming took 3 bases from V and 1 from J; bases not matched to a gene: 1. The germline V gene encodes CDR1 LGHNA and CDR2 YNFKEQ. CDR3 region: CASSHGLAGGQETQYF. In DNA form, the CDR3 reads TGTGCCAGCAGCCATGGACTAGCGGGGGGCCAAGAGACCCAGTACTTC.

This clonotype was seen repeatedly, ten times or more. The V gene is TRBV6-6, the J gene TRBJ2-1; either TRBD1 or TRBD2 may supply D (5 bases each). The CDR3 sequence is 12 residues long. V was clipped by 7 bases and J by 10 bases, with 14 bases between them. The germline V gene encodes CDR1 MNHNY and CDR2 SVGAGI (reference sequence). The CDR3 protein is CASTTVGGEQFF. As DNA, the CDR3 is TGTGCCAGCACCACCGTTGGGGGAGAGCAGTTCTTC.

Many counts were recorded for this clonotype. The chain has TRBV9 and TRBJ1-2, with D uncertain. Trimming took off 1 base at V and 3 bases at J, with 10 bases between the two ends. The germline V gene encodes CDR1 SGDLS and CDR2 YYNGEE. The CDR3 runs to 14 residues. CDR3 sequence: CASSVSPEDYGYTF. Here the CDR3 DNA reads TGTGCCAGCAGCGTATCCCCCGAGGACTATGGCTACACCTTC.

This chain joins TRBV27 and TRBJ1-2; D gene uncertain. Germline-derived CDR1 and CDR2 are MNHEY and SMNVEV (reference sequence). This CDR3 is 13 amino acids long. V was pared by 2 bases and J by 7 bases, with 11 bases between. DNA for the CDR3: TGTGCCAGCAGTTTAGATAGGAGATTTGGCTACACCTTC. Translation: CASSLDRRFGYTF.

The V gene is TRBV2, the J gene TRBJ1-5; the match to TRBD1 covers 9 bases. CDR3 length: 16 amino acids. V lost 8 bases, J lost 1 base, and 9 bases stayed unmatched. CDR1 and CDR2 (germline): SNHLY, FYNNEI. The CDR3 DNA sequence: TGTGCCAGCGGTCACAGGGGGCTATTGAGCAATCAGCCCCAGCATTTT. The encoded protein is CASGHRGLLSNQPQHF.

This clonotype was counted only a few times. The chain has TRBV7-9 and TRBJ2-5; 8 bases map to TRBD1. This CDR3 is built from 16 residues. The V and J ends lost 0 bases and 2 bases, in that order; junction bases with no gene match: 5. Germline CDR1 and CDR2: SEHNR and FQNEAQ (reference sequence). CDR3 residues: CASSLADGTGQETQYF. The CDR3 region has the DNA TGTGCCAGCAGCTTAGCTGACGGGACAGGTCAAGAGACCCAGTACTTC.

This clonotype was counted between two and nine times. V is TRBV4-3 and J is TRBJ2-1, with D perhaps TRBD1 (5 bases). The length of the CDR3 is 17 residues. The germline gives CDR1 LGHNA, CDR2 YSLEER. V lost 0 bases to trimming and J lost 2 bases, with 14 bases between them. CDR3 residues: CASSQDIGVGAYNEQFF. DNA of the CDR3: TGCGCCAGCAGCCAAGATATCGGTGTAGGGGCCTACAATGAGCAGTTCTTC.

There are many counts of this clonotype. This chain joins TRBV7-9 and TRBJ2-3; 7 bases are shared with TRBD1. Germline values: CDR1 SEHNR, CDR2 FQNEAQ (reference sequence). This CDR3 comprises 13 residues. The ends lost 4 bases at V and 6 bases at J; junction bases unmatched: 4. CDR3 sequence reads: CASSSQGEDTQYF. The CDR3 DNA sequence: TGTGCCAGCAGCTCCCAGGGGGAGGATACGCAGTATTTT.

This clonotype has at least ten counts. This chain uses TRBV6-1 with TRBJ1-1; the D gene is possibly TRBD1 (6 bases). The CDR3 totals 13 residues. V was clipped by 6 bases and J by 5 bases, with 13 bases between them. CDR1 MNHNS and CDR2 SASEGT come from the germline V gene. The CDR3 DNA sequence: TGTGCCAGCAGAATGACAGGCGGGACTGAAGCTTTCTTT. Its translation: CASRMTGGTEAFF.

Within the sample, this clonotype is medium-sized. CDR3: CASSFPGADQDEKLFF. For the CDR3, the DNA is TGTGCCAGCAGTTTCCCGGGGGCCGATCAGGATGAAAAACTGTTTTTT. The chain carries TRBV28 and TRBJ1-4, with D tentatively TRBD1 (6 bases). Trimming took off 3 bases at V and 6 bases at J, with 17 bases between the two ends. Looked up from germline, CDR1 is MDHEN and CDR2 is SYDVKM. The CDR3 covers 16 residues.

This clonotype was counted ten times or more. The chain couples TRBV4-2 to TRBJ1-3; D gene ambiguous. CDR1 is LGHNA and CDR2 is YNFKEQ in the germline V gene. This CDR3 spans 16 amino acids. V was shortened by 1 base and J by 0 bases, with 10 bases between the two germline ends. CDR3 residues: CASSQAGRDSGNTIYF. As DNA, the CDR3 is TGTGCCAGCAGCCAAGCGGGCCGGGACTCTGGAAACACCATATATTTT.

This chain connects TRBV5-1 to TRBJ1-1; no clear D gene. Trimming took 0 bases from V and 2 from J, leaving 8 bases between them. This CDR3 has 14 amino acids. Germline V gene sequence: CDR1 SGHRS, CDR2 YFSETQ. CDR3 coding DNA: TGCGCCAGCAGCTTGGTGTCCCAAAACACTGAAGCTTTCTTT. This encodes CASSLVSQNTEAFF.